These T cell receptor beta chains were read from a single sample in a study of siplizumab effects on memory and regulatory T cells. The method was immunoSEQ multiplex PCR; TCRdb's version includes in-frame clones alone and lacks a portion of them. The sample contains over 65,000 clones, more than 85% of which appear only once. The sample was CD8+ T cells sorted from blood. These receptors originate from a human donor in good health. The CDR3 runs from the conserved cysteine through the conserved F or W. A D gene is named only where the DNA matches it firmly. Some rows have no size entry. The others give once, few or many, or a class for an expanded clone.

size: few
length: 14
J: TRBJ1-5
V: TRBV15
D: .
DNA: TGTGCCACCAGCAGAGCGGGGGGGGGAGGGCCCCAGCATTTT
CDR3: CATSRAGGGGPQHF

size: .
length: 13
J: TRBJ2-7
V: TRBV7-9
D: TRBD2
DNA: TGTGCCAGCAGCCAACCGGGGGGCTACGAGCAGTACTTC
CDR3: CASSQPGGYEQYF

size: .
length: 18
J: TRBJ1-2
V: TRBV10-3
D: TRBD1
DNA: TGTGCCATCAGTGATCCCGGAAGGACAGGGATTTACAAAAATGGCTACACCTTC
CDR3: CAISDPGRTGIYKNGYTF

size: .
length: 17
J: TRBJ2-3
V: TRBV2
D: TRBD2
DNA: TGTGCCAGCAGTGAACTTCTAGCGGGAGTCGGCACAGATACGCAGTATTTT
CDR3: CASSELLAGVGTDTQYF

size: .
length: 13
J: TRBJ2-1
V: TRBV19
D: .
DNA: TGTGCCAGTGCCCTGATGGGGGTTGATGAGCAGTTCTTC
CDR3: CASALMGVDEQFF

size: .
length: 15
J: TRBJ2-1
V: TRBV7-6
D: TRBD2
DNA: TGTGCCAGCAGCTTTCTGGGGGGGGAGATGAATGAGCAGTTCTTC
CDR3: CASSFLGGEMNEQFF

size: .
length: 15
J: TRBJ2-7
V: TRBV13
D: .
DNA: TGTGCCAGCAGCTTAGGGGCAGATCCCACCTACGAGCAGTACTTC
CDR3: CASSLGADPTYEQYF

size: .
length: 12
J: TRBJ2-7
V: TRBV6-1
D: .
DNA: TGTGCCAGCAGCCCGACCCCCTGGGAGCAGTACTTC
CDR3: CASSPTPWEQYF

size: .
length: 13
J: TRBJ2-1
V: TRBV6-1
D: TRBD2
DNA: TGTGCCAGCAGTGATCGAGCGGGGGGTGAGCAGTTCTTC
CDR3: CASSDRAGGEQFF

size: .
length: 12
J: TRBJ1-1
V: TRBV28
D: .
DNA: TGTGCCAGCAGTGGTTTGAACACTGAAGCTTTCTTT
CDR3: CASSGLNTEAFF

size: .
length: 22
J: TRBJ2-2
V: TRBV6-1
D: TRBD2
DNA: TGTGCCAGCAGTGAACCAAACGATTGGACTAGCGGAGCCTATTTGAACACCGGGGAGCTGTTTTTT
CDR3: CASSEPNDWTSGAYLNTGELFF

size: .
length: 15
J: TRBJ2-3
V: TRBV9
D: .
DNA: TGTGCCAGCAGCGTAGGAGAGACTAGCACAGATACGCAGTATTTT
CDR3: CASSVGETSTDTQYF

size: .
length: 16
J: TRBJ2-7
V: TRBV19
D: TRBD2
DNA: TGTGCCAGTAGTCAATCCGGACTAGCGGGAACCTACGAGCAGTACTTC
CDR3: CASSQSGLAGTYEQYF

size: .
length: 18
J: TRBJ2-1
V: TRBV9
D: .
DNA: TGTGCCAGCAGCCCGTTCCCCGGGTTAGATAGCTCCTACAATGAGCAGTTCTTC
CDR3: CASSPFPGLDSSYNEQFF

size: .
length: 15
J: TRBJ2-5
V: TRBV28
D: .
DNA: TGTGCCAGCAGTTTATTTCGTCTGGGGGGAGAGACCCAGTACTTC
CDR3: CASSLFRLGGETQYF

size: few
length: 14
J: TRBJ1-5
V: TRBV19
D: TRBD1
DNA: TGTGCCAGTAGAAGGGACAGAACCAATCAGCCCCAGCATTTT
CDR3: CASRRDRTNQPQHF

size: .
length: 15
J: TRBJ2-2
V: TRBV9
D: .
DNA: TGTGCCAGCAGCCGGTCGGTCCAGGGGACCGGGGAGCTGTTTTTT
CDR3: CASSRSVQGTGELFF

size: .
length: 15
J: TRBJ2-2
V: TRBV28
D: .
DNA: TGTGCCAGCAGTTTATTTAGGACGGCCACCGGGGAGCTGTTTTTT
CDR3: CASSLFRTATGELFF

size: .
length: 16
J: TRBJ2-2
V: TRBV19
D: TRBD1
DNA: TGTGCCAGTAGTATAGGACAGGGCCCGAACACCGGGGAGCTGTTTTTT
CDR3: CASSIGQGPNTGELFF

size: once
length: 18
J: TRBJ2-7
V: TRBV14
D: TRBD1
DNA: TGTGCCAGCAGCCAAGAAGGTAAGGACAGGGAACACCCCTACGAGCAGTACTTC
CDR3: CASSQEGKDREHPYEQYF

size: .
length: 15
J: TRBJ2-3
V: TRBV9
D: TRBD2
DNA: TGTGCCAGCAGCGTTGGGGACTACACCACAGATACGCAGTATTTT
CDR3: CASSVGDYTTDTQYF

size: .
length: 19
J: TRBJ2-7
V: TRBV5-1
D: TRBD1
DNA: TGCGCCAGCAGCTTGGTATCCGACAGGGGCGCACCCATCTCCTACGAGCAGTACTTC
CDR3: CASSLVSDRGAPISYEQYF

size: .
length: 15
J: TRBJ2-7
V: TRBV7-9
D: .
DNA: TGTGCCAGCAGCTTAGGGTCAGGGAGGACCTACGAGCAGTACTTC
CDR3: CASSLGSGRTYEQYF

size: .
length: 15
J: TRBJ1-3
V: TRBV5-4
D: .
DNA: TGTGCCAGCAGCTTGAGGCGGGAGGCTGGAAACACCATATATTTT
CDR3: CASSLRREAGNTIYF

size: .
length: 16
J: TRBJ2-1
V: TRBV28
D: TRBD2
DNA: TGTGCCAGCAGTTTACTAGCGGGCCCAGGGCGCGATGAGCAGTTCTTC
CDR3: CASSLLAGPGRDEQFF

size: .
length: 13
J: TRBJ1-5
V: TRBV21-1
D: .
DNA: TGTGCCCTAAGGGGCGGTAGCAATCAGCCCCAGCATTTT
CDR3: CALRGGSNQPQHF